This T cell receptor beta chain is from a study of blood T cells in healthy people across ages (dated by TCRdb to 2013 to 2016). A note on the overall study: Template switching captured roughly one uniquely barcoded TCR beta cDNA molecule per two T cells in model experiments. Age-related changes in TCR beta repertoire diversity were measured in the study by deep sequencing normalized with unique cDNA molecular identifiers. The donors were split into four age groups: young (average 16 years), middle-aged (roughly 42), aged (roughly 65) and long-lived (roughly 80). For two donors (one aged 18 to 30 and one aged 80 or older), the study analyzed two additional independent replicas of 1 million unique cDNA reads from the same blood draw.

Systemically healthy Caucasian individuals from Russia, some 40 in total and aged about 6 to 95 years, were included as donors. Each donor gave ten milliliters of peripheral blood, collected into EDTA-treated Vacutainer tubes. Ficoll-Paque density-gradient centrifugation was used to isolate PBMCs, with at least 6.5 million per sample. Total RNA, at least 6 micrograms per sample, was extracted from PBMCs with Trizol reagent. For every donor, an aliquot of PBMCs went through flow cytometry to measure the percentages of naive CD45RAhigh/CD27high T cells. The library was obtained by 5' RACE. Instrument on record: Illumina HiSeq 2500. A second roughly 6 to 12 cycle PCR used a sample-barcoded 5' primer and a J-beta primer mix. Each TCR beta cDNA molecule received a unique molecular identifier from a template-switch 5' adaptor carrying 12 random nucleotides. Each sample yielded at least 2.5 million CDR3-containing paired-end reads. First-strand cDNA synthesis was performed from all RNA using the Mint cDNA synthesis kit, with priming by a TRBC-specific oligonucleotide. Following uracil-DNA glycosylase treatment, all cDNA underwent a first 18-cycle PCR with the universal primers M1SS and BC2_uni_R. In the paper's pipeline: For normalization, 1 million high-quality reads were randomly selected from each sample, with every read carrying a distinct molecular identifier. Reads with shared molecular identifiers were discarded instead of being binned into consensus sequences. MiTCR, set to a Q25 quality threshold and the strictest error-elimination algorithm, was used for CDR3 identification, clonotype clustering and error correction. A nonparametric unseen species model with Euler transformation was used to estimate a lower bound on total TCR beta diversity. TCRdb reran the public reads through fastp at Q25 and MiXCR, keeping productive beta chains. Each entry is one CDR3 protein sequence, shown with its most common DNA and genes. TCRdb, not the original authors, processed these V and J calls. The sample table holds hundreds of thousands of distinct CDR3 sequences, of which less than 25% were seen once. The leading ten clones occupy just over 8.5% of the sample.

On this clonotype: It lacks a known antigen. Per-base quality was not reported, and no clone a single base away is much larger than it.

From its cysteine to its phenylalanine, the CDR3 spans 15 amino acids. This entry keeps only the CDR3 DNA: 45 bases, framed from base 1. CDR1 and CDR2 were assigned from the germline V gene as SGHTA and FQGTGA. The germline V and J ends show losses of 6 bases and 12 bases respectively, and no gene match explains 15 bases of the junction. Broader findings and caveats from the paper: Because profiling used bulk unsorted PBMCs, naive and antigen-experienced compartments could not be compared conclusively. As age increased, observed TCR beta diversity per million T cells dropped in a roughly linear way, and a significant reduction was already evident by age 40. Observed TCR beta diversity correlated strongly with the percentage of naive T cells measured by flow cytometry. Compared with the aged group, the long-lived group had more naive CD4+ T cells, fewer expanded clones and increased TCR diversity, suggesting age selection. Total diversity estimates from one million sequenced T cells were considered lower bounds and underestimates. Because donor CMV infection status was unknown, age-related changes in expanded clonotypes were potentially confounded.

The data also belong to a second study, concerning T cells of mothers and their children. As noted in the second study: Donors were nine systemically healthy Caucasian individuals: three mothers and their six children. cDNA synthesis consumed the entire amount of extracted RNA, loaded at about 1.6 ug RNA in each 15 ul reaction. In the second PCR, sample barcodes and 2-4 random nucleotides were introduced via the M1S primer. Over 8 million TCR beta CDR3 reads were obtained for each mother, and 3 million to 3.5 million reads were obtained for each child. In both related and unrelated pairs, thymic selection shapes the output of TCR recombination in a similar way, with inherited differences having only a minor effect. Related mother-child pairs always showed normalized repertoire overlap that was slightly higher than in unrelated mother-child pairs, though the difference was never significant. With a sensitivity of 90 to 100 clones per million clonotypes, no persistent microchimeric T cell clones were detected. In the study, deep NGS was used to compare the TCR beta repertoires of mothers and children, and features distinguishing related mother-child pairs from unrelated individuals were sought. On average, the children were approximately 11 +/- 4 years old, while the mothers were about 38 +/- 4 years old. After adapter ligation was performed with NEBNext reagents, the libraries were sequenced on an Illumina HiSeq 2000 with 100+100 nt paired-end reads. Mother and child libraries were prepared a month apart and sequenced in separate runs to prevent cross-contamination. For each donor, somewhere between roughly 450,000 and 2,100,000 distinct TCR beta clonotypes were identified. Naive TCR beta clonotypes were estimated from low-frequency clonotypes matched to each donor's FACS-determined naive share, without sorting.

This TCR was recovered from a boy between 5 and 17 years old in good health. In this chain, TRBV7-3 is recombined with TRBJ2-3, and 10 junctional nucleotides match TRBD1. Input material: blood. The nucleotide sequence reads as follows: TGTGCCAGCAGTTACACAGGGACAGGGGTCACCTCACAGTATTTT. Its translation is CASSYTGTGVTSQYF.